This T cell receptor beta chain was recorded in a study of early T cells in non-severe SARS-CoV-2 infection. This clonotype was counted many times. Its antigen remains unidentified. TCRdb reprocessed the 5' RACE reads via MiXCR and lists one record per CDR3 protein. This sample has about 20,000 distinct CDR3 sequences; approximately 5.8% occur once, and the top ten carry approximately 14%. General study findings and limits: There was a bias toward anti-spike CD8 responses in VDJdb matching, which missed private and CD4 specificities.

Trimming pared 2 bases from V and 1 base from J, leaving 8 bases between. This CDR3 has 14 residues. The chain joins TRBV12-3 or TRBV12-4 to TRBJ1-1; D is unresolved. The sample here was whole blood, taken at baseline. The sequence was collected from an adult who was a healthcare worker with PCR-confirmed SARS-CoV-2 infection or an uninfected control (not recorded which). The CDR3 loop reads CASSLRQSNTEAFF. The CDR3 DNA reads as TGTGCCAGCAGTTTAAGACAATCGAACACTGAAGCTTTCTTT.